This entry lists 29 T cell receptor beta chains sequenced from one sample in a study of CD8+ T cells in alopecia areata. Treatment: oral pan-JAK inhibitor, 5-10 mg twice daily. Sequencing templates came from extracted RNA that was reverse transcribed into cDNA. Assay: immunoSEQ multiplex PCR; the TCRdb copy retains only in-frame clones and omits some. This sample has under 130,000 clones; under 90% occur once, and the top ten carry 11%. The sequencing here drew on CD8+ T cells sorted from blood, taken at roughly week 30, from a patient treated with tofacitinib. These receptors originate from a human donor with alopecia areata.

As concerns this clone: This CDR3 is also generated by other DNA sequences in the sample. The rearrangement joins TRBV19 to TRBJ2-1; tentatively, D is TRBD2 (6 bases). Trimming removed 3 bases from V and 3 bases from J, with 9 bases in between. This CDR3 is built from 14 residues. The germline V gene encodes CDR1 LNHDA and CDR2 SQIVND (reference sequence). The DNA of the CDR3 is TGTGCCAGTAGTATGGGGGGTGACTACAATGAGCAGTTCTTC. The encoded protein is CASSMGGDYNEQFF.

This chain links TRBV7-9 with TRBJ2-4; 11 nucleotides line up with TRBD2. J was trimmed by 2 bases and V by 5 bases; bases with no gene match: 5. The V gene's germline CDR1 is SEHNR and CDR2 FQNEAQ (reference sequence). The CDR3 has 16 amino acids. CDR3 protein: CASSDPSGGSKNIQYF. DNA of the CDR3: TGTGCCAGCAGCGACCCTAGCGGGGGGTCCAAAAACATTCAGTACTTC.

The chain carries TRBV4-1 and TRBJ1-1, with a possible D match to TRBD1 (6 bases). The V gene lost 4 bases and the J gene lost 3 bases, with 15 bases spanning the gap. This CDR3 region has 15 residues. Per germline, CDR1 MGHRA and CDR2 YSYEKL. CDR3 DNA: TGCGCCAGCAGCCGAATGTATTCAGGGGACACTGAAGCTTTCTTT. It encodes CASSRMYSGDTEAFF.

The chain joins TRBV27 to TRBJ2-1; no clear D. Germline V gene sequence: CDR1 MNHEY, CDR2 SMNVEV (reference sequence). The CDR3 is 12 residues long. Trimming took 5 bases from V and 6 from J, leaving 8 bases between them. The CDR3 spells CASSRDGNEQFF. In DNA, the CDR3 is TGTGCCAGCAGTCGAGACGGCAATGAGCAGTTCTTC.

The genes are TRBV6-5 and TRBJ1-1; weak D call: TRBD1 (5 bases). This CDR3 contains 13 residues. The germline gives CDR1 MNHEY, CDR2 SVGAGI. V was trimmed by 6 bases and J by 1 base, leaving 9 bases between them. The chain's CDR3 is CASSPRENTEAFF. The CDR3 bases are TGTGCCAGCAGCCCCAGGGAGAACACTGAAGCTTTCTTT.

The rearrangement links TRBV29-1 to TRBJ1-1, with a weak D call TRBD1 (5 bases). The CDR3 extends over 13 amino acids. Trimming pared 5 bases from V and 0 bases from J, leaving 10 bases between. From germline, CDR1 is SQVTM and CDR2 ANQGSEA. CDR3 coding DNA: TGCAGCGTTCCAGGGTTCTTGAACACTGAAGCTTTCTTT. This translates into CSVPGFLNTEAFF.

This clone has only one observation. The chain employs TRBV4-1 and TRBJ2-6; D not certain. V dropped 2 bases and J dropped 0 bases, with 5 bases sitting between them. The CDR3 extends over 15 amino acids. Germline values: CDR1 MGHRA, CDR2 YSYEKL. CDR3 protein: CASSQMDSGANVLTF. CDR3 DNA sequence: TGCGCCAGCAGCCAAATGGACTCTGGGGCCAACGTCCTGACTTTC.

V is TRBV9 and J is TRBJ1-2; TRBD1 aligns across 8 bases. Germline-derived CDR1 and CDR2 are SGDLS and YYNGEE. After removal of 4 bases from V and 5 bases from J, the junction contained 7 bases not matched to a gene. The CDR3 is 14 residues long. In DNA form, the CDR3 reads TGTGCCAGCAGCCCGGGACAGGTCGAATATGGCTACACCTTC. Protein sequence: CASSPGQVEYGYTF.

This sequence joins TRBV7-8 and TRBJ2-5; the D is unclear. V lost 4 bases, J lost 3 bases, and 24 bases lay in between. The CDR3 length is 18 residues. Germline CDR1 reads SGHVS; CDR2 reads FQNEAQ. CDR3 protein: CASSSLPLGELPEETQYF. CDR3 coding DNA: TGTGCCAGCAGCTCATTACCCTTGGGCGAACTACCCGAAGAGACCCAGTACTTC.

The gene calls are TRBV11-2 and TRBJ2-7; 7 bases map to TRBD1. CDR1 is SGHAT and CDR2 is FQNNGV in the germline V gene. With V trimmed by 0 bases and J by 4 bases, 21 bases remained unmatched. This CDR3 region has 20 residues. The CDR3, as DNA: TGTGCCAGCAGCTTAGATGGTCCCGGATCGTGGTACAGGGGACGATACGAGCAGTACTTC. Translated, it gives CASSLDGPGSWYRGRYEQYF.

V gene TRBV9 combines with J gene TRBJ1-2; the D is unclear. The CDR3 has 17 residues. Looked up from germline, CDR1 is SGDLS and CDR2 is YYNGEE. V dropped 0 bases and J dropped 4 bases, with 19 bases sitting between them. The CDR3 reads CASSVGKGIGGSYGYTF. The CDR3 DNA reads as TGTGCCAGCAGCGTAGGTAAGGGTATCGGCGGATCCTATGGCTACACCTTC.

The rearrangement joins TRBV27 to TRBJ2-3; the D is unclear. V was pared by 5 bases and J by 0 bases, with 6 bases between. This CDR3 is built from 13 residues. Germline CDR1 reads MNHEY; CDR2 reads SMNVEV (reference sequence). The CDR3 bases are TGTGCCAGCAGTCCAGCCAGCACAGATACGCAGTATTTT. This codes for CASSPASTDTQYF.

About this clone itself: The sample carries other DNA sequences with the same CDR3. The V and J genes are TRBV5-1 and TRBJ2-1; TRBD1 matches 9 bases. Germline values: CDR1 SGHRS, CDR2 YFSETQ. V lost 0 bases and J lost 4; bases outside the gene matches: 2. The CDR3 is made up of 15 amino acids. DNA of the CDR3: TGCGCCAGCAGCTTGGGGACAGGGGCATACAATGAGCAGTTCTTC. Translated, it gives CASSLGTGAYNEQFF.

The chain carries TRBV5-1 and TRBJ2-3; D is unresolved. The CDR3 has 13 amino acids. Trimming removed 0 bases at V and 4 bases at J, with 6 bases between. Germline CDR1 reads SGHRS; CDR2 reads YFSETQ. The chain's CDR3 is CASSLGSPDTQYF. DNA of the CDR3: TGCGCCAGCAGCTTGGGGAGCCCAGATACGCAGTATTTT.

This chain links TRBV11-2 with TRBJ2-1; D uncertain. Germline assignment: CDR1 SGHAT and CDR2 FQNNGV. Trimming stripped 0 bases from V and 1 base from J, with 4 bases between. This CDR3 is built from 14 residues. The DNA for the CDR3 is TGTGCCAGCAGCTTAGAGGGGTCCTACAATGAGCAGTTCTTC. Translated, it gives CASSLEGSYNEQFF.

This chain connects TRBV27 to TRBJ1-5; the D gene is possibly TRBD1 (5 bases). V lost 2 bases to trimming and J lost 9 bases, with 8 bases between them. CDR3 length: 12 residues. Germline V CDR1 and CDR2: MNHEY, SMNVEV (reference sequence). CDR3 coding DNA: TGTGCCAGCAGTTTAGGGGGGAGGCCCCAGCATTTT. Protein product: CASSLGGRPQHF.

CDR3 sequence reads: CASSRKIDRGVNTEAFF. The CDR3 DNA reads TGTGCCAGTAGTAGGAAGATTGACAGGGGAGTGAACACTGAAGCTTTCTTT. The V call is TRBV19, the J call TRBJ1-1; 8 bases match TRBD1. V gave up 4 bases and J gave up 0 bases; unmatched junction bases: 10. The CDR3 has 17 amino acids. Germline V lookup: CDR1 LNHDA, CDR2 SQIVND (reference sequence).

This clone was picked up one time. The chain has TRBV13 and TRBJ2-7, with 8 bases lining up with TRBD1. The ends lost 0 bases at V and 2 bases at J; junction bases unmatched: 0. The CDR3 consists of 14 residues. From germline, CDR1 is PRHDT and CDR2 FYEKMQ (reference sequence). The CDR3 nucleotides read TGTGCCAGCAGCTTAGGGACAGGGGCCTACGAGCAGTACTTC. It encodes CASSLGTGAYEQYF.

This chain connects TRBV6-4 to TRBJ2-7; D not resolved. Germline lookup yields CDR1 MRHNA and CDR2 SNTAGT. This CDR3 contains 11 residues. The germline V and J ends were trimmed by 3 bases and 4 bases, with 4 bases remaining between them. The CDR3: CASSEGYEQYF. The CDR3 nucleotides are TGTGCCAGCAGTGAAGGGTACGAGCAGTACTTC.

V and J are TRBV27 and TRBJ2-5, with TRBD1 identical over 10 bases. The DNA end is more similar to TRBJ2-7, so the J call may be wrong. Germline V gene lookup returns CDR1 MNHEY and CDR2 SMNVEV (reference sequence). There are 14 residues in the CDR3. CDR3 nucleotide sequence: TGTGCCAGCAGCCCGACAGGGGGCATCTACGAGCAGTACTTC. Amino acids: CASSPTGGIYEQYF.

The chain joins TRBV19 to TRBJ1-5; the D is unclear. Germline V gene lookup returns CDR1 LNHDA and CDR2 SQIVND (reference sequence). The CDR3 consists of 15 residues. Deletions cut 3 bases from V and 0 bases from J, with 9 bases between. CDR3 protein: CASSIWSLSNQPQHF. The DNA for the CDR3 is TGTGCCAGTAGTATTTGGTCACTTAGCAATCAGCCCCAGCATTTT.

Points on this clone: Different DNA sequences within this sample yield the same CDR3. The CDR3 region has the DNA TGTGCCAGCAGTTTAATGACTCCGGGCAATGAGCAGTTCTTC. Translation gives CASSLMTPGNEQFF. The chain joins TRBV27 to TRBJ2-1, with D unresolved. Germline loops: CDR1 MNHEY, CDR2 SMNVEV (reference sequence). Trimming took off 2 bases at V and 6 bases at J, with 11 bases between the two ends. There are 14 residues in the CDR3.

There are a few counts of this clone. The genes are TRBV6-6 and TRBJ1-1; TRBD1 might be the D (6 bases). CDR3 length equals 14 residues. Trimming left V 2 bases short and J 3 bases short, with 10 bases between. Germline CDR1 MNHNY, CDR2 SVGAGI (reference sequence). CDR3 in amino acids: CASSYTQGHTEAFF. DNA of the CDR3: TGTGCCAGCAGTTACACCCAGGGGCACACTGAAGCTTTCTTT.

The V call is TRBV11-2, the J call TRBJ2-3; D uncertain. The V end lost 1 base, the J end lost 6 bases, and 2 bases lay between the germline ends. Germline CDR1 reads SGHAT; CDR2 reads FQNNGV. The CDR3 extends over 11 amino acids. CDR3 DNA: TGTGCCAGCAGCTTAGTGGATACGCAGTATTTT. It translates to CASSLVDTQYF.

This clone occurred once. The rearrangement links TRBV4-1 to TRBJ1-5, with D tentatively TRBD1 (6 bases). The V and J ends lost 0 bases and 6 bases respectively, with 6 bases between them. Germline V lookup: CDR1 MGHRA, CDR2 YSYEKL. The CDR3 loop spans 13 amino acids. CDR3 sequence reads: CASSQEGGQPQHF. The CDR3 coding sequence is TGCGCCAGCAGCCAAGAAGGGGGTCAGCCCCAGCATTTT.

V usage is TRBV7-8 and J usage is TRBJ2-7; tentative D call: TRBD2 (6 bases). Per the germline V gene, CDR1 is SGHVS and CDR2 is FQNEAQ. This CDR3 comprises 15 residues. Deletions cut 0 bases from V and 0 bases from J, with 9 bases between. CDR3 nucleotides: TGTGCCAGCAGCTTAGCGGTGGGGGGCTCCTACGAGCAGTACTTC. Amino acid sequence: CASSLAVGGSYEQYF.

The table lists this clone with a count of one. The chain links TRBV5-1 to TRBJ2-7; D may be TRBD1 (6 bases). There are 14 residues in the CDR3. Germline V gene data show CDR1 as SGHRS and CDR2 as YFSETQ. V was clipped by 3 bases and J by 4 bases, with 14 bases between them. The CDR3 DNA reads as TGCGCCAGCAGCTGGAATGGACAGATGTACGAGCAGTACTTC. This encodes CASSWNGQMYEQYF. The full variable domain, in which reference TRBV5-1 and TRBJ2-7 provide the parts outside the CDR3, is KAGVTQTPRYLIKTRGQQVTLSCSPISGHRSVSWYQQTPGQGLQFLFEYFSETQRNKGNFPGRFSGRQFSNSRSEMNVSTLELGDSALYLCASSWNGQMYEQYFGPGTRLTVT.

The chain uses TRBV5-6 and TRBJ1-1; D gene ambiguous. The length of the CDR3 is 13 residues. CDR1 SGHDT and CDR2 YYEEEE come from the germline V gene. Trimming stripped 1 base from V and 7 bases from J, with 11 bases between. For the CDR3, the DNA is TGTGCCAGCAGCTTGCAACCGCGCAATGAAGCTTTCTTT. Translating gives CASSLQPRNEAFF. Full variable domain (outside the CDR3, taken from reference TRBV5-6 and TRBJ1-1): DAGVTQSPTHLIKTRGQQVTLRCSPKSGHDTVSWYQQALGQGPQFIFQYYEEEERQRGNFPDRFSGHQFPNYSSELNVNALLLGDSALYLCASSLQPRNEAFFGQGTRLTVV.

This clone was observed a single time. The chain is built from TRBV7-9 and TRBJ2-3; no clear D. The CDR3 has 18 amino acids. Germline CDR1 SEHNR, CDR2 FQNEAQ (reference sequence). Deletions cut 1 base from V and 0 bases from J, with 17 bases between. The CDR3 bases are TGTGCCAGCAGCTTAGGTGTGGTTGGGCAGACTAGCACAGATACGCAGTATTTT. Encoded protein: CASSLGVVGQTSTDTQYF.